The rows below give T cell receptor beta chains drawn from one sample of a study of naive and memory T cell subsets. TCRdb independently ran MiXCR on the UMI-ligation and nested PCR reads; one entry per CDR3 protein. Of about 90,000 distinct CDR3 sequences in the sample, roughly 7% were seen once. The sequenced material came from central memory CD4+ T cells from blood. The receptors come from a human donor in good health. Each CDR3 is given with its conserved first and last residue. The D gene is left open where the match is weak. A row's size may be missing; if present it is once, few, many or a size class.

clone size: many
CDR3 length: 15
D gene: NA
J gene: TRBJ2-6
V gene: TRBV12-3/TRBV12-4
CDR3 DNA: TGTGCCAGCAGTTTGGCTTACTCTGGGGCCAACGTCCTGACTTTC
CDR3 protein: CASSLAYSGANVLTF

clone size: few
CDR3 length: 15
D gene: TRBD2
J gene: TRBJ2-1
V gene: TRBV11-3
CDR3 DNA: TGTGCCAGCAGCAGTCTAGCGGGAGTCTCCAATGAGCAGTTCTTC
CDR3 protein: CASSSLAGVSNEQFF

clone size: many
CDR3 length: 13
D gene: NA
J gene: TRBJ1-4
V gene: TRBV14
CDR3 DNA: TGTGCCAGCAGCCAAGATAGGCGGGAAAAACTGTTTTTT
CDR3 protein: CASSQDRREKLFF

clone size: NA
CDR3 length: 15
D gene: NA
J gene: TRBJ2-1
V gene: TRBV5-1
CDR3 DNA: TGCGCCAGCCATGAGGGAGGACCCAACTACAATGAGCAGTTCTTC
CDR3 protein: CASHEGGPNYNEQFF

clone size: few
CDR3 length: 14
D gene: NA
J gene: TRBJ2-3
V gene: TRBV7-8
CDR3 DNA: TGTGCCAGCAGCGCGGGACGGGCCACAGATACGCAGTATTTT
CDR3 protein: CASSAGRATDTQYF

clone size: many
CDR3 length: 15
D gene: TRBD2
J gene: TRBJ2-1
V gene: TRBV29-1
CDR3 DNA: TGCAGCGTAACGACCGGGACTAGCGCAGTTGATGAGCAGTTCTTC
CDR3 protein: CSVTTGTSAVDEQFF

clone size: many
CDR3 length: 15
D gene: TRBD1
J gene: TRBJ1-4
V gene: TRBV20-1
CDR3 DNA: TGCAGTGCTAGAGATACGTCAGGGGGCATTGGAAAACTGTTTTTT
CDR3 protein: CSARDTSGGIGKLFF

clone size: many
CDR3 length: 14
D gene: NA
J gene: TRBJ1-6
V gene: TRBV7-2
CDR3 DNA: TGTGCCAGCACAAGGAGCTCCTATAATTCACCCCTCCACTTT
CDR3 protein: CASTRSSYNSPLHF

clone size: many
CDR3 length: 15
D gene: NA
J gene: TRBJ1-3
V gene: TRBV7-2
CDR3 DNA: TGTGCCAGCAGCCGAAGTTCCAGCTCTGGAAACACCATATATTTT
CDR3 protein: CASSRSSSSGNTIYF

clone size: NA
CDR3 length: 21
D gene: TRBD2
J gene: TRBJ2-1
V gene: TRBV5-1
CDR3 DNA: TGCGCCAGCAGCCTTTCCCCACCCGGGACTAGCGGGGGATTAACCTACAATGAGCAGTTCTTC
CDR3 protein: CASSLSPPGTSGGLTYNEQFF

clone size: NA
CDR3 length: 13
D gene: TRBD2
J gene: TRBJ2-1
V gene: TRBV7-2
CDR3 DNA: TGTGCCAGCAGCTTACGGGGGGTCGGGGAGCAGTTCTTC
CDR3 protein: CASSLRGVGEQFF

clone size: many
CDR3 length: 13
D gene: NA
J gene: TRBJ2-7
V gene: TRBV5-1
CDR3 DNA: TGCGCCAGCAGTTCGTCCAGGTCCTACGAGCAGTACTTC
CDR3 protein: CASSSSRSYEQYF

clone size: few
CDR3 length: 14
D gene: NA
J gene: TRBJ1-5
V gene: TRBV15
CDR3 DNA: TGTGCCACCAGCAGAGAGAGCGGAAATCAGCCCCAGCATTTT
CDR3 protein: CATSRESGNQPQHF

clone size: few
CDR3 length: 18
D gene: TRBD2
J gene: TRBJ2-3
V gene: TRBV7-2
CDR3 DNA: TGTGCCAGCAGCCCCCGGGGGTTAGCGGGGGGGCCCGGAGATACGCAGTATTTT
CDR3 protein: CASSPRGLAGGPGDTQYF

clone size: few
CDR3 length: 15
D gene: TRBD2
J gene: TRBJ2-7
V gene: TRBV5-1
CDR3 DNA: TGCGCCAGCAGCTTGCACGGGGGGGTCTCCTACGAGCAGTACTTC
CDR3 protein: CASSLHGGVSYEQYF

clone size: many
CDR3 length: 13
D gene: NA
J gene: TRBJ2-6
V gene: TRBV12-3/TRBV12-4
CDR3 DNA: TGTGCCAGTGCTTTCTCTGGGGCCAACGTCCTGACTTTC
CDR3 protein: CASAFSGANVLTF

clone size: many
CDR3 length: 15
D gene: TRBD1
J gene: TRBJ1-5
V gene: TRBV15
CDR3 DNA: TGTGCCACCAGCAGAGATCATAGGGACAGTCAGCCCCAGCATTTT
CDR3 protein: CATSRDHRDSQPQHF

clone size: NA
CDR3 length: 15
D gene: TRBD2
J gene: TRBJ2-3
V gene: TRBV28
CDR3 DNA: TGTGCCAGCAGTTCCGGCGGGGGGGCGAGGGGTACGCAGTATTTT
CDR3 protein: CASSSGGGARGTQYF

clone size: many
CDR3 length: 14
D gene: NA
J gene: TRBJ2-7
V gene: TRBV7-2
CDR3 DNA: TGTGCCAGCAGCTCCCGAGGGAGTTCCCACGAGCAGTACTTC
CDR3 protein: CASSSRGSSHEQYF

clone size: NA
CDR3 length: 16
D gene: NA
J gene: TRBJ2-1
V gene: TRBV18
CDR3 DNA: TGTGCCAGCTCACCACCGAGGGGCGAATCCTACAATGAGCAGTTCTTC
CDR3 protein: CASSPPRGESYNEQFF

clone size: few
CDR3 length: 16
D gene: TRBD1
J gene: TRBJ2-2
V gene: TRBV7-8
CDR3 DNA: TGTGCCAGCAGCCCCACAGGGGGCGGAATGGCCGGGGAGCTGTTTTTT
CDR3 protein: CASSPTGGGMAGELFF

clone size: many
CDR3 length: 14
D gene: TRBD2
J gene: TRBJ2-1
V gene: TRBV7-3
CDR3 DNA: TGTGCCAGCAGCTTAACAAACGGCGGGGGAGAGCAGTTCTTC
CDR3 protein: CASSLTNGGGEQFF

clone size: many
CDR3 length: 16
D gene: TRBD2
J gene: TRBJ2-7
V gene: TRBV5-1
CDR3 DNA: TGCGCCAGCAGCTTGCGACTAGCGGGGGGGCCCGGGGAGCAGTACTTC
CDR3 protein: CASSLRLAGGPGEQYF

clone size: many
CDR3 length: 14
D gene: NA
J gene: TRBJ2-5
V gene: TRBV7-2
CDR3 DNA: TGTGCCAGCAGGGGGCGGGGACAACAAGAGACCCAGTACTTC
CDR3 protein: CASRGRGQQETQYF

clone size: NA
CDR3 length: 13
D gene: NA
J gene: TRBJ2-2
V gene: TRBV7-6
CDR3 DNA: TGTGCCATCAGGCGAAGGGTAGCTGGGGAGCTGTTTTTT
CDR3 protein: CAIRRRVAGELFF

clone size: few
CDR3 length: 12
D gene: NA
J gene: TRBJ2-1
V gene: TRBV14
CDR3 DNA: TGTGCCAGCAGCACACGGGACCCAGAGCAGTTCTTC
CDR3 protein: CASSTRDPEQFF

clone size: many
CDR3 length: 16
D gene: NA
J gene: TRBJ2-1
V gene: TRBV11-3
CDR3 DNA: TGTGCCAGCAGCTTAGCCCGAAGCGCGGACTACAATGAGCAGTTCTTC
CDR3 protein: CASSLARSADYNEQFF

clone size: many
CDR3 length: 13
D gene: NA
J gene: TRBJ2-6
V gene: TRBV30
CDR3 DNA: TGTGCCTGGAGTGTAATTGGGGCCAACGTCCTGACTTTC
CDR3 protein: CAWSVIGANVLTF

clone size: many
CDR3 length: 16
D gene: NA
J gene: TRBJ1-3
V gene: TRBV12-3/TRBV12-4
CDR3 DNA: TGTGCCAGCAGTCTAGGTTCCAGCTACTCTGGAAACACCATATATTTT
CDR3 protein: CASSLGSSYSGNTIYF